One TCR beta chain is described in this entry. With a far larger clone one base away, a read error is the likely cause. Other DNA sequences in the sample encode the same CDR3. Germline V gives CDR1 GTSNPN, CDR2 SVGIG (reference sequence). The CDR3 has 14 residues. Profiling relied on immunoSEQ multiplex PCR, and the TCRdb table lists in-frame clones only, not all of them. Of hundreds of thousands of clones detected, approximately 71% appear once; the ten largest clones hold more than 10%. This entry is derived from a study of shared clonotypes between healthy human individuals. The sequence was obtained from a woman aged 35 to 49 in good health. Some clones in this sample may be carry-over from other donors' samples. The sequenced sample was PBMCs. The rearrangement joins TRBV30 to TRBJ1-4, with a possible D match to TRBD1 (6 bases). CDR3 nucleotides: TGTGCCTGGGGGGAACAGGGTGCTAATGAAAAACTGTTCTTT. Its translation is CAWGEQGANEKLFF.